A selection of T cell receptor beta chains follows, all from one sample in a study of sequential checkpoint blockade in melanoma. Profiling relied on immunoSEQ multiplex PCR, and the TCRdb table lists in-frame clones only, not all of them. The table has approximately 17,000 clones, approximately 80% seen once; the top ten hold about 10%. This sample comprised CD8+ T cells sorted from blood (inferred from file names), obtained from a patient given nivolumab and ipilimumab in sequence. Source of these receptors: a human donor with melanoma. The CDR3 runs from the conserved cysteine through the conserved F or W. A D gene is named only where the DNA matches it firmly. Not every row has a clone size; where given, it reads once, few, many or a size class.

.	TRBJ2-6	TRBV28	.	12	CASRGGANVLTF	TGTGCCAGCCGAGGGGGGGCCAACGTCCTGACTTTC
.	TRBJ1-2	TRBV7-2	few	13	CASSSGQNYGYTF	TGTGCCAGCAGCTCAGGACAGAACTATGGCTACACCTTC
.	TRBJ2-7	TRBV4-2	.	14	CASSQEERSYEQYF	TGTGCCAGCAGCCAAGAGGAGCGGTCCTACGAGCAGTACTTC
.	TRBJ1-2	TRBV7-9	.	11	CASSLGQGYTF	TGTGCCAGCAGCTTAGGGCAAGGCTACACCTTC
TRBD1	TRBJ1-4	TRBV5-8	.	15	CASSLRTGGNEKLFF	TGTGCCAGCAGCCTACGGACAGGGGGTAATGAAAAACTGTTTTTT
TRBD1	TRBJ1-3	TRBV7-9	once	17	CASSLRTGKISGNTIYF	TGTGCCAGCAGCTTACGGACAGGGAAGATATCTGGAAACACCATATATTTT
TRBD2	TRBJ2-1	TRBV27	.	15	CASSLSPSGRSEQFF	TGTGCCAGCAGTTTATCGCCTAGCGGGAGATCTGAGCAGTTCTTC
TRBD1	TRBJ1-1	TRBV5-6	few	15	CASSSDRVGETEAFF	TGTGCCAGCAGCTCGGACAGGGTTGGGGAAACTGAAGCTTTCTTT
.	TRBJ2-7	TRBV7-9	.	13	CASSPSVGYEQYF	TGTGCCAGCAGCCCTAGCGTAGGATACGAGCAGTACTTC
.	TRBJ1-2	TRBV4-3	.	16	CASSQDRADSYYGYTF	TGCGCCAGCAGCCAAGATCGGGCCGACAGCTACTATGGCTACACCTTC
.	TRBJ2-7	TRBV6-5	.	14	CASRPPGESYEQYF	TGTGCCAGCAGACCTCCGGGGGAGTCCTACGAGCAGTACTTC
.	TRBJ2-7	TRBV11-2	.	11	CASSLVYEQYF	TGTGCCAGCAGCTTAGTCTATGAGCAGTACTTC